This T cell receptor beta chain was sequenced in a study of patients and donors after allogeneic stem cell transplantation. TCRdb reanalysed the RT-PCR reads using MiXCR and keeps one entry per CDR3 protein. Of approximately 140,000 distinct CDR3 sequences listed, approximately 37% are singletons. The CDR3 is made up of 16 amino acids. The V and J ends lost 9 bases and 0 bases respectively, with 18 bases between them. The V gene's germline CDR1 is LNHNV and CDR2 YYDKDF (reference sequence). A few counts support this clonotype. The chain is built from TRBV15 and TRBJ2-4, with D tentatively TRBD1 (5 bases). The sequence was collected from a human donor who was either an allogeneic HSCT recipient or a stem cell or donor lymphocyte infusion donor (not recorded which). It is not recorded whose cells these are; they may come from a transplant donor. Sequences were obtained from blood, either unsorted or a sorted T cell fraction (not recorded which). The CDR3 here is CATGAAETLAKNIQYF. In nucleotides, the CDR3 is TGTGCCACTGGGGCTGCTGAGACCCTAGCCAAAAACATTCAGTACTTC.